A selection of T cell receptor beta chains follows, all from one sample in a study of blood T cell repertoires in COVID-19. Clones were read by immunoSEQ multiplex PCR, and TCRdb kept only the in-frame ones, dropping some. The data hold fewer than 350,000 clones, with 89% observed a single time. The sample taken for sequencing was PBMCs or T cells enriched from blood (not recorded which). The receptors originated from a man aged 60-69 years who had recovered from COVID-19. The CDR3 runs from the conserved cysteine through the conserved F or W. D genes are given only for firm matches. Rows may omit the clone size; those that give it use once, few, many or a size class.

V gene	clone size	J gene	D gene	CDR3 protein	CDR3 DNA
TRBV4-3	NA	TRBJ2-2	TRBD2	CASSQDRVSGVTGELFF	TGCGCCAGCAGCCAAGATCGGGTTAGCGGGGTCACCGGGGAGCTGTTTTTT
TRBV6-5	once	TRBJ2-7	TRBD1	CASRQSGQGMQYF	TGTGCCAGCAGACAATCGGGACAGGGCATGCAGTACTTC
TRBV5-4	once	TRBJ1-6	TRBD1	CASSFGQGVGSPLHF	TGTGCCAGCAGCTTCGGGCAGGGGGTAGGTTCACCCCTCCACTTT
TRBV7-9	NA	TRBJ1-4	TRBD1	CASSYSGTGKEKLFF	TGTGCCAGCAGCTACAGTGGGACAGGGAAAGAAAAACTGTTTTTT
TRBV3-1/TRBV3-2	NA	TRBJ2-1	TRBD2	CATSGLAVSYNEQFF	TGTGCCACCTCGGGACTAGCAGTCTCCTACAATGAGCAGTTCTTC
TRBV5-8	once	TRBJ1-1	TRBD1	CASSFHTTGGAFF	TGTGCCAGCAGCTTCCATACGACAGGGGGGGCTTTCTTT
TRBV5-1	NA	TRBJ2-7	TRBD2	CASSMTSGISYEQYF	TGCGCCAGCAGCATGACTAGCGGGATCTCCTACGAGCAGTACTTC
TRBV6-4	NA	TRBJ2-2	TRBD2	CASRPGLAAGTGELFF	TGTGCCAGCAGGCCGGGACTAGCGGCGGGCACCGGGGAGCTGTTTTTT
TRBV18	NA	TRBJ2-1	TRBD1	CASSPDRVVGLYNEQFF	TGTGCCAGCTCACCCGACAGGGTCGTCGGGTTATACAATGAGCAGTTCTTC
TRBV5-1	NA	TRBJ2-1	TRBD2	CASSPGTSNEQFF	TGCGCCAGCAGCCCAGGGACTAGCAATGAGCAGTTCTTC